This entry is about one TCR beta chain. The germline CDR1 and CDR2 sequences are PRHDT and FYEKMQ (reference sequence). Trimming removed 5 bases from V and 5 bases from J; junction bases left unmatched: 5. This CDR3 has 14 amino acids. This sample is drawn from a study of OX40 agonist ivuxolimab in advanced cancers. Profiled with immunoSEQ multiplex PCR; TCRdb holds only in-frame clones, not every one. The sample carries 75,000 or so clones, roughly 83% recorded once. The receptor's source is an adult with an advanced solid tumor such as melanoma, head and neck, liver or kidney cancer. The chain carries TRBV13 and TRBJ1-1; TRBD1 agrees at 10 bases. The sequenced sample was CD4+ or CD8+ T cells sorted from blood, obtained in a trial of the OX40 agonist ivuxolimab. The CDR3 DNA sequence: TGTGCCAGCAGCGCAGACAGGGGGCCGACTGAAGCTTTCTTT. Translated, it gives CASSADRGPTEAFF.